These 20 T cell receptor beta chains came from one sample sequenced in a study of identical twins. TCRdb reprocessed the 5' RACE reads with MiXCR, giving one entry per CDR3 protein. The data show about 570,000 distinct CDR3 sequences, 7.5% to 10% seen once. These data were likewise used in another study, on yellow fever vaccine responses in identical twins.

Input material: PBMCs. These receptors all come from a woman under 30 in good health.

The CDR3 loop is CASSFLSGLGEQYF. The CDR3, as DNA: TGTGCCAGCAGTTTTTTGTCGGGCCTAGGCGAGCAGTACTTC. The chain carries TRBV28 and TRBJ2-7; D is ambiguous. Germline V gene sequence: CDR1 MDHEN, CDR2 SYDVKM. This CDR3 is 14 amino acids long. Deletions cut 3 bases from V and 6 bases from J, with 15 bases between.

A few counts support this clonotype. This chain connects TRBV6-5 to TRBJ1-1; D gene ambiguous. This CDR3 has 13 residues. Germline loops: CDR1 MNHEY, CDR2 SVGAGI. V was pared by 4 bases and J by 1 base, with 7 bases between. CDR3: CASSFYGNTEAFF. The DNA for the CDR3 is TGTGCCAGCAGTTTTTACGGGAACACTGAAGCTTTCTTT.

The table lists this clonotype with a few counts. The chain is built from TRBV7-2 and TRBJ2-7; TRBD1 is a possible D gene (5 bases). CDR1 and CDR2 (germline): SGHTA, FQGNSA. The CDR3 runs to 14 residues. The germline V and J ends were trimmed by 0 bases and 7 bases, with 13 bases remaining between them. The CDR3 spells CASSLARVSREQYF. The CDR3 coding sequence is TGTGCCAGCAGCTTAGCCAGGGTCAGTAGGGAGCAGTACTTC. Full variable domain (rest looked up from reference TRBV7-2 and TRBJ2-7): GAGVSQSPSNKVTEKGKDVELRCDPISGHTALYWYRQSLGQGLEFLIYFQGNSAPDKSGLPSDRFSAERTGGSVSTLTIQRTQQEDSAVYLCASSLARVSREQYFGPGTRLTVT.

This clonotype was found a few times. The genes are TRBV3-1 and TRBJ2-1; no clear D. CDR3 length equals 12 residues. From germline, CDR1 is LGHDT and CDR2 YNNKEL (reference sequence). V shed 3 bases and J shed 7 bases, with 7 bases lying between them. The DNA of the CDR3 is TGTGCCAGCAGCCAGGCGGAAAATGAGCAGTTCTTC. Protein: CASSQAENEQFF.

This clonotype was detected many times. The rearrangement uses TRBV4-1 and TRBJ2-1; D is undetermined. The CDR3 extends over 14 amino acids. V dropped 4 bases and J dropped 4 bases, with 11 bases sitting between them. Germline V gene lookup returns CDR1 MGHRA and CDR2 YSYEKL. For the CDR3, the DNA is TGCGCCAGCAGCCCGGCCCTTACATACAATGAGCAGTTCTTC. Its protein product is CASSPALTYNEQFF.

This clonotype came up many times. The chain joins TRBV12-3 or TRBV12-4 to TRBJ2-7; D uncertain. V lost 5 bases to trimming and J lost 2 bases, with 7 bases between them. The CDR3 has 12 amino acids. The CDR3 DNA reads as TGTGCCAGCAGTCAGATCCCCTACGAGCAGTACTTC. It specifies CASSQIPYEQYF.

The rearrangement links TRBV7-9 to TRBJ1-5; TRBD1 aligns across 7 bases. CDR3 length: 16 amino acids. The V and J ends lost 5 bases and 2 bases, in that order; junction bases with no gene match: 9. Germline loops: CDR1 SEHNR, CDR2 FQNEAQ (reference sequence). The CDR3: CASSHYRGSGNQPQHF. For the CDR3, the DNA is TGTGCCAGCAGCCACTACAGGGGAAGTGGCAATCAGCCCCAGCATTTT.

Ten or more counts support this clonotype. This sequence joins TRBV5-5 and TRBJ2-5; no reliable D call. V was trimmed by 3 bases and J by 1 base, leaving 10 bases between them. This CDR3 contains 14 residues. Germline CDR1 and CDR2: SGHKS and YYEKEE (reference sequence). CDR3 residues: CASSSRTAQETQYF. DNA of the CDR3: TGTGCCAGCAGCTCTAGGACCGCCCAAGAGACCCAGTACTTC.

This clonotype has just a few counts. The chain joins TRBV18 to TRBJ1-3, with no clear D. The CDR3 is made up of 17 amino acids. The germline V and J ends were trimmed by 4 bases and 0 bases, with 16 bases remaining between them. Germline CDR1 reads KGHSH; CDR2 reads LQKENI. The CDR3, as DNA: TGTGCCAGCTCACTCTTCGCACGGGTCGACTCTGGAAACACCATATATTTT. It specifies CASSLFARVDSGNTIYF.

This clonotype has ten or more counts. V gene TRBV5-1 combines with J gene TRBJ2-7; 16 bases fit TRBD2. The CDR3 is made up of 16 amino acids. Per the germline V gene, CDR1 is SGHRS and CDR2 is YFSETQ. V dropped 3 bases and J dropped 1; count of bases not matched to a gene: 1. CDR3 sequence (DNA): TGCGCCAGCAGCTGGGGACTAGCGGGAGGGTCCTACGAGCAGTACTTC. Amino acids: CASSWGLAGGSYEQYF.

This clonotype occurred many times. The chain uses TRBV27 and TRBJ2-2; D is unclear. This CDR3 contains 12 residues. V was shortened by 6 bases and J by 6 bases, with 8 bases between the two germline ends. Per germline, CDR1 MNHEY and CDR2 SMNVEV (reference sequence). The CDR3 DNA is TGTGCCAGCAGCTTACTCGCCGGGGAGCTGTTTTTT. Encoded protein: CASSLLAGELFF.

This chain connects TRBV30 to TRBJ2-7; 9 bases agree with TRBD1. The V gene's germline CDR1 is GTSNPN and CDR2 SVGIG (reference sequence). V shed 6 bases, J shed 5 bases, and the junction held 2 bases outside the gene matches. The CDR3 spans 11 residues. The CDR3 DNA follows: TGTGCCTGCCGGGACAGGGACGAGCAGTACTTC. This sequence encodes CACRDRDEQYF.

This clonotype has a count of ten or more. The V and J genes are TRBV28 and TRBJ1-4, with 9 nucleotides matching TRBD1. CDR3 length equals 15 residues. Germline CDR1 is MDHEN and CDR2 is SYDVKM. Trimming cost V 6 bases and J 7 bases; bases outside gene matches: 9. The CDR3 DNA sequence: TGTGCCAGCAGACGACCGGGACAGGGTGTTGAAAAACTGTTTTTT. Residues: CASRRPGQGVEKLFF.

This clonotype was seen only a few times. This chain joins TRBV7-2 and TRBJ2-7; TRBD1 matches at 9 bases. Germline CDR1 reads SGHTA; CDR2 reads FQGNSA. There are 15 residues in the CDR3. J gave up 1 base and V 5 bases, and 6 bases lay outside the gene matches. The CDR3 sequence: CASSASGTGSYEQYF. The DNA for the CDR3 is TGTGCCAGCAGCGCCTCCGGGACAGGGTCCTACGAGCAGTACTTC.

Many counts were recorded for this clonotype. J is TRBJ2-1 and V is TRBV5-1; D possibly uses TRBD1 or TRBD2 (5 bases each). The CDR3 sequence is 13 residues long. V dropped 4 bases and J dropped 9 bases, with 14 bases sitting between them. CDR1 SGHRS and CDR2 YFSETQ come from the germline V gene. The CDR3 DNA sequence: TGCGCCAGCAGCCGGGACCCTCTGGGTGAGCAGTTCTTC. Translation gives CASSRDPLGEQFF.

The genes are TRBV2 and TRBJ2-1; D not certain. Germline loops: CDR1 SNHLY, CDR2 FYNNEI. The V end lost 0 bases, the J end lost 0 bases, and 12 bases lay between the germline ends. The CDR3 length is 17 residues. CDR3 sequence: CASSEAGYASSYNEQFF. The CDR3 DNA reads as TGTGCCAGCAGTGAAGCGGGGTATGCTAGCTCCTACAATGAGCAGTTCTTC.

In its sample, this clonotype was seen many times. The rearrangement uses TRBV29-1 and TRBJ2-3; 14 nucleotides match TRBD2. V lost 7 bases, J lost 3 bases, and 6 bases stayed unmatched. CDR3 size: 15 residues. CDR1 and CDR2 (germline): SQVTM, ANQGSEA. CDR3 in DNA: TGCAGCGCAGGGACTAGCGGGAGTGGTACAGATACGCAGTATTTT. It yields the protein CSAGTSGSGTDTQYF.

The chain couples TRBV10-3 to TRBJ2-6; 9 nucleotides match TRBD1. The CDR3 covers 16 residues. J was trimmed by 2 bases and V by 10 bases; bases with no gene match: 9. Germline V gene sequence: CDR1 ENHRY, CDR2 SYGVKD. CDR3 nucleotides: TGTGCCACCCGGGACAGGGTACTTACTGGGGCCAACGTCCTGACTTTC. Amino acids: CATRDRVLTGANVLTF.

This clonotype was counted a few times. The V call is TRBV6-5, the J call TRBJ2-3, with D possibly being TRBD1 (5 bases). The CDR3 runs 14 residues. Looked up from germline, CDR1 is MNHEY and CDR2 is SVGAGI. The ends were cut back, 4 bases at V and 5 bases at J, with 13 bases in the middle. The CDR3 spells CASSLQEYGDTQYF. The CDR3 nucleotides read TGTGCCAGCAGTTTACAGGAGTATGGAGATACGCAGTATTTT.

The chain recombines TRBV7-2 with TRBJ2-2, with TRBD1 as a possible D gene (5 bases). The germline V and J ends were trimmed by 1 base and 6 bases, with 18 bases remaining between them. The CDR3 length is 17 residues. The germline CDR1 and CDR2 sequences are SGHTA and FQGNSA. For the CDR3, the DNA is TGTGCCAGCAGCTTAGTGGGTGGGGCGTTGTATGCCGGGGAGCTGTTTTTT. Its protein is CASSLVGGALYAGELFF.